The 8 T cell receptor beta chains reported below all come from one sample, sequenced in a study of T cells after yellow fever vaccination. TCRdb reprocessed the 5' RACE reads with MiXCR, giving one entry per CDR3 protein. Of approximately 330,000 distinct CDR3 sequences in the sample, around 12% were seen once. This specimen was CD4+ T cells sorted from PBMCs, taken 15 days after the yellow fever booster vaccination. Source of these receptors: a man younger than 35 who received the YFV17D yellow fever vaccine.

The genes are TRBV27 and TRBJ2-5, with D maybe TRBD1 (6 bases). This CDR3 contains 13 residues. V was cut by 4 bases and J by 6 bases, with 12 bases left in between. Germline V gene data show CDR1 as MNHEY and CDR2 as SMNVEV (reference sequence). The CDR3 DNA reads as TGTGCCAGCAGTTCCCAGGGGCGGAAGACCCAGTACTTC. Its translation: CASSSQGRKTQYF.

This clonotype was counted between two and nine times. The chain uses TRBV5-1 and TRBJ1-2; D is unresolved. Trimming shortened V by 4 bases and J by 6 bases, and 13 bases separated the two germline ends. CDR3 length: 13 residues. The V gene's germline CDR1 is SGHRS and CDR2 YFSETQ. Written as DNA, the CDR3 is TGCGCCAGCAGCCCGGCCACTGGGGATGGCTACACCTTC. It is translated as CASSPATGDGYTF. The entire variable domain, with the rest obtained from reference TRBV5-1 and TRBJ1-2, is as follows: KAGVTQTPRYLIKTRGQQVTLSCSPISGHRSVSWYQQTPGQGLQFLFEYFSETQRNKGNFPGRFSGRQFSNSRSEMNVSTLELGDSALYLCASSPATGDGYTFGSGTRLTVV.

V gene TRBV13 combines with J gene TRBJ2-3; possibly TRBD2 for D (5 bases). The CDR3 has 13 amino acids. Germline lookup yields CDR1 PRHDT and CDR2 FYEKMQ (reference sequence). Trimming stripped 9 bases from V and 1 base from J, with 11 bases between. The CDR3 loop is CASKRRGTDTQYF. The CDR3, as DNA: TGTGCCAGTAAGCGGAGAGGCACAGATACGCAGTATTTT.

This clonotype was observed a handful of times. The V and J genes are TRBV12-3 or TRBV12-4 and TRBJ1-5, with D tentatively TRBD1 (5 bases). The V end was cut by 3 bases, the J end by 2 bases, with 14 bases between. The CDR3 consists of 16 residues. CDR3 loop: CASSFGRERGNQPQHF. The DNA of the CDR3 is TGTGCCAGCAGTTTTGGCAGGGAAAGGGGCAATCAGCCCCAGCATTTT.

This clonotype has ten or more counts. This chain's CDR3 is CASSLALGSYSPLHF. CDR3 nucleotides: TGTGCCAGCAGCTTAGCGCTAGGGTCCTATTCACCCCTCCACTTT. The rearrangement joins TRBV7-8 to TRBJ1-6, with D uncertain. Germline assignment: CDR1 SGHVS and CDR2 FQNEAQ. The CDR3 is 15 residues long. V was clipped by 0 bases and J by 8 bases, with 11 bases between them.

This clonotype was observed a few times. The chain links TRBV5-1 to TRBJ1-1, with D possibly TRBD1 on 6 matching bases. Germline V gene sequence: CDR1 SGHRS, CDR2 YFSETQ. V lost 4 bases, J lost 3 bases, and 16 bases lay in between. This CDR3 has 15 amino acids. The CDR3 is CASSRGGGSDTEAFF. The CDR3 DNA is TGCGCCAGCAGCCGCGGGGGGGGCTCGGACACTGAAGCTTTCTTT.

This clonotype showed up just a few times. The chain is built from TRBV7-3 and TRBJ1-6, with 9 bases fitting TRBD1. Germline trimming cut 8 bases from V and 7 bases from J; bases unmatched to any gene: 6. Germline CDR1 reads SGHTA; CDR2 reads FQGTGA. This CDR3 comprises 14 residues. Here the CDR3 reads CASRSGTGNSPLHF. The CDR3 DNA reads as TGTGCCAGCCGCTCCGGGACAGGGAATTCACCCCTCCACTTT. Variable domain in full (rest from reference TRBV7-3 and TRBJ1-6): GAGVSQTPSNKVTEKGKYVELRCDPISGHTALYWYRQSLGQGPEFLIYFQGTGAADDSGLPNDRFFAVRPEGSVSTLKIQRTERGDSAVYLCASRSGTGNSPLHFGNGTRLTVT.

The gene calls are TRBV4-3 and TRBJ1-2, with 7 positions matching TRBD1. Unmatched junction bases numbered 5, after V lost 3 bases and J lost 4 bases. Looked up from germline, CDR1 is LGHNA and CDR2 is YSLEER. The CDR3 consists of 14 residues. DNA for the CDR3: TGCGCCAGCAGCCATCCCGACAGGGCCTATGGCTACACCTTC. It translates to CASSHPDRAYGYTF.